What follows describes a single TCR beta chain. Its antigen is unknown. The sample comes from a study of monozygotic twins with cystic fibrosis. Study results and caveats: Co-twins had the most similar V usage for 13 of 16 pairs, J for 8.

The length of the CDR3 is 15 residues. Germline V gives CDR1 MNHEY, CDR2 SMNVEV (reference sequence). Trimming took off 4 bases at V and 0 bases at J, with 13 bases between the two ends. Some clones are missing from TCRdb's copy, which holds only in-frame ones; the method was immunoSEQ multiplex PCR. The sample comprises 34,000 or so clones, 75% to 95% of which are singletons, and 0.19% rests with the top ten. The chain has TRBV27 and TRBJ2-7, with a possible D match to TRBD1 (5 bases). The TCR originated in a boy aged 2 to 10 with cystic fibrosis. Sample: blood. CDR3 amino acids: CASSSPTDSSYEQYF. CDR3 DNA: TGTGCCAGCAGTTCCCCGACAGACAGCTCCTACGAGCAGTACTTC.